Listed here is a single TCR beta chain. Antigen specificity is unknown. This sample is part of a study of beta chain features in type 1 diabetes. Study-wide findings and caveats: Shorter TCRB CDR3s, moderately but significantly so, marked every one of the four CD4+ subsets in Type 1 diabetes patients. Lower insertion and higher deletion counts appeared at VDJ junctions in type 1 diabetes patients. Relative to healthy donors, patients appeared to have naive, central memory and Treg TCRB repertoires that were more similar.

The CDR3 runs 15 residues. After removal of 8 bases from V and 6 bases from J, the junction contained 7 bases not matched to a gene. Germline CDR1 MRHNA, CDR2 SNTAGT. The sequenced template was cDNA made from the entire isolated RNA. Here immunoSEQ multiplex PCR was the method, and the copy in TCRdb shows in-frame clones only, minus some. The data show under 200,000 clones, approximately 9% seen once. CD4+ naive, central memory, regulatory and stem cell-like memory cells were sorted via CD45RO/CCR7/CD25/CD127/CD95/CD27. This receptor was identified in a woman younger than 35 with type 1 diabetes. The chain joins TRBV6-4 to TRBJ2-3, with 14 bases matching TRBD2. Sequencing was done on a sample of central memory CD4+ T cells from blood. In nucleotides, the CDR3 is TGTGCCAGCGGCGGGACTAGCGGGGGTGTGGATACGCAGTATTTT. The encoded protein is CASGGTSGGVDTQYF.